This TCR beta chain stems from a study of blood T cell repertoires in COVID-19. Study in general: Some COVID-19 samples were acute and others convalescent; all came from the United States, Italy and Spain. The cDNA or gDNA used as material had been derived from T cells, B-cell-depleted T cells, or PBMCs.

How the authors handled the data: How many nucleated cells were present was estimated from reference gene primer amplification. TCRdb keeps only in-frame clones here, not all; method: immunoSEQ multiplex PCR. The DNA was the basis for D and trimming; V, J and clone size are from that table. The data contain 25,000 or so clones, roughly nine tenths of them singletons. Germline-derived CDR1 and CDR2 are MNHEY and SVGEGT. The CDR3 contains 13 residues. The V and J ends lost 6 bases and 3 bases, in that order; junction bases with no gene match: 5. The V call is TRBV6-2 or TRBV6-3, the J call TRBJ2-7; TRBD1 matches 7 bases. Input material: peripheral blood. This receptor was taken from a human donor in a cohort sampled during active COVID-19. Here the CDR3 reads CASRYQGVYEQYF. The CDR3 bases are TGTGCCAGCAGATACCAGGGGGTCTACGAGCAGTACTTC.